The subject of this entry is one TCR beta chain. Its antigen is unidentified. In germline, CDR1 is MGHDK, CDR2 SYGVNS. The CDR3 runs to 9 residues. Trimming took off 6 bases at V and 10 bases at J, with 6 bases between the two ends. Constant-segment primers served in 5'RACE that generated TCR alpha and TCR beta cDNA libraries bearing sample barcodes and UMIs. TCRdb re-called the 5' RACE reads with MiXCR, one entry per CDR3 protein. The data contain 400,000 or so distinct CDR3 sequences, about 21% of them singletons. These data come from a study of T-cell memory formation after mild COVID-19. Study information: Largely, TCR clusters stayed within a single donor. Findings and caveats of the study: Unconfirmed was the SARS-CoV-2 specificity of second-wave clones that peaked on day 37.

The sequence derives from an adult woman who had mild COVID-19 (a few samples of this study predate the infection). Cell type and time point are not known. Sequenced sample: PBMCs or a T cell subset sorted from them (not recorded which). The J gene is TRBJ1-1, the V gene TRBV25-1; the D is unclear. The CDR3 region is CASRVGAFF. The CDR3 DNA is TGTGCCAGCAGGGTCGGAGCTTTCTTT.